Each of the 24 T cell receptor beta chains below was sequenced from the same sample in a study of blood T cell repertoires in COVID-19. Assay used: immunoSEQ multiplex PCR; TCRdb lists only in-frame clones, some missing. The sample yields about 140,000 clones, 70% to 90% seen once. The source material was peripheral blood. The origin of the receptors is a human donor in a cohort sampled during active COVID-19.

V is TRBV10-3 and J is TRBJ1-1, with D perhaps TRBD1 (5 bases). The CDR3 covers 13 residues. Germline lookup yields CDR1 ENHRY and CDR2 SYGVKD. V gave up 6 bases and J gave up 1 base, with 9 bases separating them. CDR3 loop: CAIRRTGNTEAFF. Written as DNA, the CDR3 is TGTGCCATCAGGAGAACAGGGAACACTGAAGCTTTCTTT.

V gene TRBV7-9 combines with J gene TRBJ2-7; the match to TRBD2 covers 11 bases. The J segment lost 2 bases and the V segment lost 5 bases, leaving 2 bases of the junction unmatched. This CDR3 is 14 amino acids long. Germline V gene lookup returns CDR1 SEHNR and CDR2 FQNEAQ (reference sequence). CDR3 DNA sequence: TGTGCCAGCAGCCCACTAGCGGGAGCCTACGAGCAGTACTTC. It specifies CASSPLAGAYEQYF.

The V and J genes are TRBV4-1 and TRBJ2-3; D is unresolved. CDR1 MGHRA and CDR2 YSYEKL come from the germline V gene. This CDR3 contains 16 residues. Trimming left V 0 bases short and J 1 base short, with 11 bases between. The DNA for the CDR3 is TGCGCCAGCAGCCAAGAATGGGCGCCTGGCACAGATACGCAGTATTTT. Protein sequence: CASSQEWAPGTDTQYF.

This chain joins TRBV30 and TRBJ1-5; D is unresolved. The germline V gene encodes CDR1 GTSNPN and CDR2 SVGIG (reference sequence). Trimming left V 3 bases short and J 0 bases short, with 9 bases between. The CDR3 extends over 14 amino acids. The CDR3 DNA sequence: TGTGCCTGGAGCGAGTTGTATAGCAATCAGCCCCAGCATTTT. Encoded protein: CAWSELYSNQPQHF. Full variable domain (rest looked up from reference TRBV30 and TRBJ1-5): SQTIHQWPATLVQPVGSPLSLECTVEGTSNPNLYWYRQAAGRGLQLLFYSVGIGQISSEVPQNLSASRPQDRQFILSSKKLLLSDSGFYLCAWSELYSNQPQHFGDGTRLSIL.

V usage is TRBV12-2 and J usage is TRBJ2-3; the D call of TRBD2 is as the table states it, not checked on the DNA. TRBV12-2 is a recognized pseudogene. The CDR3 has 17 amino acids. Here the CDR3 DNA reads TGTGCAAGTCGCTTAGAACGACTAGCGGCTAGCACAGATACGCAGTATTTT. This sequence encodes CASRLERLAASTDTQYF.

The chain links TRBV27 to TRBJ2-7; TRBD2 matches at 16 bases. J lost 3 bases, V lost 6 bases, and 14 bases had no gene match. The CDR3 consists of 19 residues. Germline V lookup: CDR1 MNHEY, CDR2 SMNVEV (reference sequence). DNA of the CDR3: TGTGCCAGCAGCCTTTCCGGGACTAGCGGGGGGGCCGCCCACTACGAGCAGTACTTC. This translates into CASSLSGTSGGAAHYEQYF.

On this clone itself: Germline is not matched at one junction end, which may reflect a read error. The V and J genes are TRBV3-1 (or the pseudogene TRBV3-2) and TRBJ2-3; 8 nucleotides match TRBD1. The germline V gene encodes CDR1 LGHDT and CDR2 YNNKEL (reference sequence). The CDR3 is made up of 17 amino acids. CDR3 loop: CASRQFRGLDLEDTQYF. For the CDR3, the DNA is TGTGCCAGCCGCCAATTCAGGGGGCTCGATTTGGAAGATACGCAGTATTTT.

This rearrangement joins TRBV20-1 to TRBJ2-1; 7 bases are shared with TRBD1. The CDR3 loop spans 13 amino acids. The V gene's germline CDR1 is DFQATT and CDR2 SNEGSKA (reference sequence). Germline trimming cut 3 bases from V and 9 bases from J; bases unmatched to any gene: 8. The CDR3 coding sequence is TGCAGTGCTAGTCGTACAGGGGATGGTGAGCAGTTCTTC. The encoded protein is CSASRTGDGEQFF.

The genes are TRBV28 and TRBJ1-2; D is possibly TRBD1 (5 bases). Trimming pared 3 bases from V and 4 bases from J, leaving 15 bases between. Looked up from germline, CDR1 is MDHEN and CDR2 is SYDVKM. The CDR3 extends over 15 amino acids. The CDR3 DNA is TGTGCCAGCAGTTTGGACACCCTCAAGGGCTATGGCTACACCTTC. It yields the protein CASSLDTLKGYGYTF.

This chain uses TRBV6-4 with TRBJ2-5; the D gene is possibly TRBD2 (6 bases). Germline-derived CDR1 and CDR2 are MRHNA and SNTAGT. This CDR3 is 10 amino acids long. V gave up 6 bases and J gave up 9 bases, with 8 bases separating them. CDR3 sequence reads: CASRGLAQYF. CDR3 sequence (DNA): TGTGCCAGCAGGGGACTGGCCCAGTACTTC.

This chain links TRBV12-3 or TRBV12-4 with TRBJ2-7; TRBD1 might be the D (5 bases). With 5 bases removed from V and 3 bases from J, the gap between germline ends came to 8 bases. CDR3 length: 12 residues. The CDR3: CASSPGFYEQYF. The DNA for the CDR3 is TGTGCCAGCAGTCCAGGGTTCTACGAGCAGTACTTC.

The chain's CDR3 is CASSPRASGIFSYEQYF. The CDR3 bases are TGTGCCAGCAGCCCCCGGGCTAGCGGGATTTTCTCCTACGAGCAGTACTTC. V is TRBV7-9 and J is TRBJ2-7; TRBD2 matches 9 bases. V shed 5 bases and J 0 bases; nucleotides not matched to a gene: 11. This CDR3 has 17 amino acids. Germline V gives CDR1 SEHNR, CDR2 FQNEAQ (reference sequence).

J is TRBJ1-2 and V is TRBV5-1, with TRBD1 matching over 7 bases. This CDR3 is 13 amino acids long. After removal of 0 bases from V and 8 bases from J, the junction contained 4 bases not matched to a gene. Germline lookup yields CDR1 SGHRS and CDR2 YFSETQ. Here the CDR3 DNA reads TGCGCCAGCAGCTTGGACAGGGGATGGGGCTACACCTTC. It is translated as CASSLDRGWGYTF. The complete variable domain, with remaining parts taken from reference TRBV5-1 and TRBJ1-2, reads KAGVTQTPRYLIKTRGQQVTLSCSPISGHRSVSWYQQTPGQGLQFLFEYFSETQRNKGNFPGRFSGRQFSNSRSEMNVSTLELGDSALYLCASSLDRGWGYTFGSGTRLTVV.

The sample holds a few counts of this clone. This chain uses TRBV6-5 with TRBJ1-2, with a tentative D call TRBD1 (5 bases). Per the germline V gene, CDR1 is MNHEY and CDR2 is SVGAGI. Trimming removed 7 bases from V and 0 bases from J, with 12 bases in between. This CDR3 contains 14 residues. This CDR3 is CASTGTPANYGYTF. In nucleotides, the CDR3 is TGTGCCAGCACCGGGACTCCAGCTAACTATGGCTACACCTTC.

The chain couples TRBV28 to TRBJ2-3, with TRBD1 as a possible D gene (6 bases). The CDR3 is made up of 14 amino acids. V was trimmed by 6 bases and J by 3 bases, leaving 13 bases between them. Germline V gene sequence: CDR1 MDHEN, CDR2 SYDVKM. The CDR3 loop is CASSLLQGTDTQYF. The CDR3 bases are TGTGCCAGCAGCCTTTTACAGGGAACAGATACGCAGTATTTT.

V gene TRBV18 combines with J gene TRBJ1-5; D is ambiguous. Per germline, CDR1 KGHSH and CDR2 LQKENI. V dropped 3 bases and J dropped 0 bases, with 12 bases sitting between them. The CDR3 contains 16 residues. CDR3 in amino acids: CASSPTAAGSNQPQHF. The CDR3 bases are TGTGCCAGCTCACCCACCGCCGCAGGTAGCAATCAGCCCCAGCATTTT.

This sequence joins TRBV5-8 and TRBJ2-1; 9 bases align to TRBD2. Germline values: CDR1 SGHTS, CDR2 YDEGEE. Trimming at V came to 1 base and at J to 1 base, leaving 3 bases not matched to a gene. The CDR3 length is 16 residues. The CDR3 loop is CASSLRSGGSYNEQFF. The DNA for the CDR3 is TGTGCCAGCAGCTTGCGTAGCGGGGGATCCTACAATGAGCAGTTCTTC.

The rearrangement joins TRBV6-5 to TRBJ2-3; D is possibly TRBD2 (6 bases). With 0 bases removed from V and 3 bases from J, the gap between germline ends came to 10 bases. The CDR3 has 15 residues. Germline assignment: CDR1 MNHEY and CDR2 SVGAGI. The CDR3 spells CASSYSWRVTDTQYF. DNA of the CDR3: TGTGCCAGCAGTTACTCGTGGAGGGTAACAGATACGCAGTATTTT.

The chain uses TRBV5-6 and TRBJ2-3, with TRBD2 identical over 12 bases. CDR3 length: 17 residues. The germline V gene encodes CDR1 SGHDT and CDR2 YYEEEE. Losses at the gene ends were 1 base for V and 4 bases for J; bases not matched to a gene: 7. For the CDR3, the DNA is TGTGCCAGCAGCTTGTATCTAGCGGGAGGGGATGCAGATACGCAGTATTTT. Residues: CASSLYLAGGDADTQYF.

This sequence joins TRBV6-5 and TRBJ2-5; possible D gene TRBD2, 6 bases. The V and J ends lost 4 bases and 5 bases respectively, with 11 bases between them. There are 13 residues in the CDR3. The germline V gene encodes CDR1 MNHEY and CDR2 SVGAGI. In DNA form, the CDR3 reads TGTGCCAGCAGTTTGACTAGAAGGGAGACCCAGTACTTC. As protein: CASSLTRRETQYF.

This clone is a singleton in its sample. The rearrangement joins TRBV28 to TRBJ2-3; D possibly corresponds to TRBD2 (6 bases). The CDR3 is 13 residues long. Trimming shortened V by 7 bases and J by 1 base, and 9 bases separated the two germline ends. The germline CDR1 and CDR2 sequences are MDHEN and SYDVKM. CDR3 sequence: CASKASGTDTQYF. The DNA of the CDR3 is TGTGCCAGCAAAGCTAGCGGCACAGATACGCAGTATTTT.

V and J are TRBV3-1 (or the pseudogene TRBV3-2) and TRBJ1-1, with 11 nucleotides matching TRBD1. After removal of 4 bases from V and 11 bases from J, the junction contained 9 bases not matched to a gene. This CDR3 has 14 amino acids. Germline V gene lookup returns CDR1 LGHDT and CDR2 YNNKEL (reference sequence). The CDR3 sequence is CASSPSDRGHLAFF. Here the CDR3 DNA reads TGTGCCAGCAGCCCATCGGACAGGGGGCATTTGGCTTTCTTT.

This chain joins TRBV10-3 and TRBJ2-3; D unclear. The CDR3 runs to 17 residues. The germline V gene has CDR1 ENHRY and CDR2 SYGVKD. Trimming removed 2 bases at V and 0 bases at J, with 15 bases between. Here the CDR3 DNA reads TGTGCCATCAGTGAGGCCGTCGACTTATCAAGCACAGATACGCAGTATTTT. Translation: CAISEAVDLSSTDTQYF.

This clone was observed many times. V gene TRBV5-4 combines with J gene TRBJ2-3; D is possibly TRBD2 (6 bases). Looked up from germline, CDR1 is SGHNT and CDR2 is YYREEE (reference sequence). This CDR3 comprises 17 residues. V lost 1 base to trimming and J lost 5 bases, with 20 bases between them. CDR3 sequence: CASSLLSGAVIVDTQYF. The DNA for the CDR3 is TGTGCCAGCAGCTTGCTATCGGGAGCTGTCATTGTAGATACGCAGTATTTT.